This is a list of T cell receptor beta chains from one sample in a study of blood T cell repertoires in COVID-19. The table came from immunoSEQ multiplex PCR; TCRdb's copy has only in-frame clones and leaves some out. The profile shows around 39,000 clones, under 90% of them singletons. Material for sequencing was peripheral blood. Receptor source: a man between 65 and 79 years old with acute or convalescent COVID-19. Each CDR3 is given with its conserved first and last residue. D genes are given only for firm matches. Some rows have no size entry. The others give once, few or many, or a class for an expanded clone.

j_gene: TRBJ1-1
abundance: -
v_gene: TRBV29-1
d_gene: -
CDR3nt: TGCAGCGTCCGGGGGGAAGACAGACCTAACACTGAAGCTTTCTTT
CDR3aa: CSVRGEDRPNTEAFF

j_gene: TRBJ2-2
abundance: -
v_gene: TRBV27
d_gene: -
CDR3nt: TGTGCCAGCAGCCCCCCAGGCGCGAACACCGGGGAGCTGTTTTTT
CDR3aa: CASSPPGANTGELFF

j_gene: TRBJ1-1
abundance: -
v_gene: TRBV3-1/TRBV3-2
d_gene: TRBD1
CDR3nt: TGTGCCAGCAGCCAAGCCGACAGGGGCACTGAAGCTTTCTTT
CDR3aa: CASSQADRGTEAFF

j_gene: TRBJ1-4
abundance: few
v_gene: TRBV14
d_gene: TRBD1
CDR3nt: TGTGCCAGCAGCCAATTCCAGGGGGTAACTAATGAAAAACTGTTTTTT
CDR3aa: CASSQFQGVTNEKLFF

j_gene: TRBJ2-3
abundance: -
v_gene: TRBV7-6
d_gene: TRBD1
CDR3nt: TGTGCCAGCAGCACCCGGGACAGTGGCACAGATACGCAGTATTTT
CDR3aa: CASSTRDSGTDTQYF

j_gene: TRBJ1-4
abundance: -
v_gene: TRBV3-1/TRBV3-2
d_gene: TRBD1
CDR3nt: TGTGCCAGCAGCCGGGACAGGGGGCGAGGCGAAAAACTGTTTTTT
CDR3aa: CASSRDRGRGEKLFF

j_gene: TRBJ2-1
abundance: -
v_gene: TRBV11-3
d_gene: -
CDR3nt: TGTGCCAGCAGCAAAGACAGCCCCTACAATGAGCAGTTCTTC
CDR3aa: CASSKDSPYNEQFF

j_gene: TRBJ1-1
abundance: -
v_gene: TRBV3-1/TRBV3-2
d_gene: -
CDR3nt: TGTGCCAGCAGCCAGCGGGGGGACACTGAAGCTTTCTTT
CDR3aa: CASSQRGDTEAFF

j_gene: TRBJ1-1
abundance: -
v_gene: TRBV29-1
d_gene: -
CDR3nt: TGCAGCGTTGAAGATTTCCCAGGGAAGGACACTGAAGCTTTCTTT
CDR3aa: CSVEDFPGKDTEAFF

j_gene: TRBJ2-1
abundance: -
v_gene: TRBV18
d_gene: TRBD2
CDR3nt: TGTGCCAGCTCACCAGGGGGGGGTTTAAACTCCTACAATGAGCAGTTCTTC
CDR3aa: CASSPGGGLNSYNEQFF

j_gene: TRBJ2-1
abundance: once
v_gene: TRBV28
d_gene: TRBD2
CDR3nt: TGTGCCAGCAGGACTAGCGGGAGGGCTCACAATGAGCAGTTCTTC
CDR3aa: CASRTSGRAHNEQFF

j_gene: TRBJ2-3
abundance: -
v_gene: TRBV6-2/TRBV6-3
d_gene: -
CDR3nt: TGTGCCAGCAGTCACCAGCGGGCCGGAGGAGATACGCAGTATTTT
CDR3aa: CASSHQRAGGDTQYF

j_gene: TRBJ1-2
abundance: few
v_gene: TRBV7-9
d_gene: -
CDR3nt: TGTGCCAGCAGCGTAGACAGCAACTATGGCTACACCTTC
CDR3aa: CASSVDSNYGYTF

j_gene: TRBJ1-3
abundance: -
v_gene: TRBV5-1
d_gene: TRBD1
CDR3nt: TGCGCCAGCAGACCCCAGGGGGGTCCTGGAAACACCATATATTTT
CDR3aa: CASRPQGGPGNTIYF

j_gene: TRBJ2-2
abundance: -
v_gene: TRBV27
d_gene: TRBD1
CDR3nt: TGTGCCAGCGGCGACAGGGTAGGGTCCGGGGAGCTGTTTTTT
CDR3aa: CASGDRVGSGELFF

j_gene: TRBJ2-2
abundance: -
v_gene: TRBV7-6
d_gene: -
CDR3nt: TGTGCCAGCAGCTTAGCCAAACTTGGACTACCCGGGGAGCTGTTTTTT
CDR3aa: CASSLAKLGLPGELFF